Reported below is one T cell receptor beta chain. Its target is unknown. Per germline, CDR1 SGDLS and CDR2 YYNGEE. This CDR3 is built from 14 residues. V trimming: 0 bases; J trimming: 5 bases; junction bases outside the gene matches: 1. Running of the v3.0 immunoSEQ assay took place at survey level. TCRdb's table, derived via immunoSEQ multiplex PCR, lists solely in-frame clones and lacks some. The sample carries about 24,000 clones, approximately 88% recorded once. This sample was taken from a study of long-term antiretroviral therapy in people with HIV. Study-level points and caveats: Diversity measured after ART increased yet remained under transplant donor controls. HIV repertoires covered narrower CDR3 length ranges than controls did. Clones with expansion before ART led the repertoire at all time points. ART adherence, viral resistance and therapy changes went unrecorded.

This chain connects TRBV9 to TRBJ2-2; TRBD1 matches at 7 bases. Sequencing was performed on unsorted PBMCs, taken 1.8 years before starting antiretroviral therapy. The source of this sequence is a man aged 45 to 65 with HIV. CDR3 in amino acids: CASSVGDRTGELFF. CDR3 coding DNA: TGTGCCAGCAGCGTAGGGGACAGAACCGGGGAGCTGTTTTTT.